This T cell receptor beta chain emerged from a study of blood T cell repertoires in COVID-19. Turning to the study itself: The United States, Italy and Spain provided the acute and convalescent COVID-19 samples.

The CDR3 consists of 11 residues. Between the trimmed V and J ends, which lost 0 bases and 4 bases, there was a span of 4 bases. CDR1 and CDR2 from the germline V gene are DFQATT and SNEGSKA (reference sequence). Authors' methods: Nucleated cell number was recorded as an estimate derived from reference gene primer amplification. Clones were sequenced by immunoSEQ multiplex PCR, and TCRdb holds only the in-frame ones, with some missing. The DNA gave D and trimming, while V, J and clone size come from that table. The sample has approximately 250,000 clones, 85% seen once. The sample comprised peripheral blood. This sequence joins TRBV20-1 and TRBJ2-7; no firm D call. The clonotype comes from a man aged 50 to 59 with COVID-19, enrolled during active disease. The CDR3 nucleotides are TGCAGTGCTAGAGAGAGTTACGAGCAGTACTTC. Amino acid sequence: CSARESYEQYF.